This record covers a single TCR beta chain. This sample is drawn from a study of blood T cell repertoires in COVID-19. Study as a whole: Researchers got acute and convalescent COVID-19 samples from the United States, Italy and Spain. From T cells, B-cell-depleted T cells, or PBMCs came the material, which was cDNA or gDNA.

In the authors' methods: The authors estimated nucleated cell counts from reference gene primer amplification. Produced via immunoSEQ multiplex PCR; TCRdb's table is partial and in-frame only. V and J calls and clone size are given by that table; D and trimming were obtained from the DNA. The sample includes 150,000 to 200,000 clones, 88% of them seen just once. Sequencing was carried out using peripheral blood. This TCR came from a man between 60 and 70 years old with acute or convalescent COVID-19.

In DNA, the CDR3 is TGTGCCAGCAGACTAGGGGGACAGGGTTATTCACCCCTCCACTTT. It codes for CASRLGGQGYSPLHF. The chain uses TRBV28 and TRBJ1-6, with 9 bases lining up with TRBD1. The CDR3 is 15 residues long. After removal of 6 bases from V and 8 bases from J, the junction contained 8 bases not matched to a gene. Germline V CDR1 and CDR2: MDHEN, SYDVKM.